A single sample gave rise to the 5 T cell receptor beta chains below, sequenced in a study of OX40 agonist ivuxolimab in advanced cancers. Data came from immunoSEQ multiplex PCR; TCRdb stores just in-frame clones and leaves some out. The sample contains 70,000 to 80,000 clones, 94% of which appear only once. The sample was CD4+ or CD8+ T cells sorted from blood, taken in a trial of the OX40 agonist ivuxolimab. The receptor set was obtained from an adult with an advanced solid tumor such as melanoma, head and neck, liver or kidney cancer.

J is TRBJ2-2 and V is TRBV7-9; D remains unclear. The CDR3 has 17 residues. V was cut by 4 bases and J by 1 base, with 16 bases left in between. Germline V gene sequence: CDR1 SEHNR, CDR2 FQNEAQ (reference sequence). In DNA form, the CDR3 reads TGTGCCAGCAGCTCCACAACTTCTCTCAGGAACACCGGGGAGCTGTTTTTT. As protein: CASSSTTSLRNTGELFF.

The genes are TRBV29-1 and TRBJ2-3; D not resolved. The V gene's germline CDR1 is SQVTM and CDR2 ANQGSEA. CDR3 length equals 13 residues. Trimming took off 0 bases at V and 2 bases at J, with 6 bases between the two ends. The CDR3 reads CSVEDLNTDTQYF. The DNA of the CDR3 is TGCAGCGTTGAAGATCTCAACACAGATACGCAGTATTTT.

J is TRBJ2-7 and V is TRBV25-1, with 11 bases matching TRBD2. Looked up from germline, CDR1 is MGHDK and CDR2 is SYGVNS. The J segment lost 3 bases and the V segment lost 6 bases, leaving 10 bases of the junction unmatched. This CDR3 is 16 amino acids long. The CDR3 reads CASSVTSGEGYYEQYF. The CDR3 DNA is TGTGCCAGCAGCGTGACTAGCGGGGAGGGGTACTACGAGCAGTACTTC.

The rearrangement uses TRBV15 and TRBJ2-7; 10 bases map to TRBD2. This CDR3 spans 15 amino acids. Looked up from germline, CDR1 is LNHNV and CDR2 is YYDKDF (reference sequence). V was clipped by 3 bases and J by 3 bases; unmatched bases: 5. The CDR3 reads CATSSPGTSVYEQYF. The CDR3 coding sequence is TGTGCCACCAGCAGCCCCGGGACTAGCGTCTACGAGCAGTACTTC.

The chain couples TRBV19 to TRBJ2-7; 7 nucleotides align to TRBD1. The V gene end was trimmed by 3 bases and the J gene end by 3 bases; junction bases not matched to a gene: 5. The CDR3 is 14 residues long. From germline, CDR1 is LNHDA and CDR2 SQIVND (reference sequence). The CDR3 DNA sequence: TGTGCCAGTAGTATGGCAGGGGGAAACTACGAGCAGTACTTC. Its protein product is CASSMAGGNYEQYF.